This T cell receptor (beta chain) was obtained from a study of tumor-infiltrating lymphocytes in primary liver carcinoma. Unsorted whole blood supplied the blood RNA, and germline DNA was isolated too. Study-level results: When set against blood, tumors had a significantly higher top-250-clone fraction (p = 0.039).

V gave up 0 bases and J gave up 5 bases, with 13 bases separating them. This CDR3 spans 16 amino acids. Germline values: CDR1 SGHDN, CDR2 FVKESK. TCR beta cDNA was prepared out of roughly 450 ng total RNA by means of a constant-region primer. Slightly modified ARM-PCR, run as three nested multiplex PCR rounds, produced the TCR beta libraries. The first two PCR rounds used TRBV1-TRBV30 primers with a Cbeta primer, roughly 10 cycles each. TCRdb reprocessed the multiplex PCR reads with MiXCR, giving one entry per CDR3 protein. This table holds 190,000 or so distinct CDR3 sequences, almost 65% found once. As for this clonotype: Its specificity is unknown. A read error is possible here, since a much larger clone lies one base away. Because it lacks the conserved phenylalanine or tryptophan at the end, this CDR3 is likely a read error.

This TCR was recovered from a woman aged 55 to 70 with primary liver carcinoma and hepatitis B virus infection. The sequenced material came from peripheral blood. The chain has TRBV14 and TRBJ2-2; tentative D call: TRBD1 (6 bases). The CDR3 sequence is CASSQDPGAETGELFY. The CDR3 DNA is TGTGCCAGCAGCCAAGATCCAGGGGCGGAAACCGGGGAGCTGTTTTAT.